This passage covers 15 T cell receptor beta chains from one sample sequenced in a study of Ad26.COV2.S vaccination and SARS-CoV-2 variants. Stated treatment: some 20 received Ad26.COV2.S at low or high dose, single or two shots; 5 received placebo; per-sample allocation not given. Repertoires come from day 63 after the first vaccine or placebo injection. Profiling relied on immunoSEQ multiplex PCR, and the TCRdb table lists in-frame clones only, not all of them. This sample has fewer than 800,000 clones; 70% to 90% occur once, and the top ten carry over 1.3%. Sequenced here: peripheral blood, sampled in a trial of Ad26.COV2.S vaccine versus placebo. These receptors were obtained from a person aged 18-60 years who received the Ad26.COV2.S COVID-19 vaccine or a placebo.

This clone was seen only once. The chain links TRBV15 to TRBJ2-7, with 7 bases identical to TRBD2. Germline trimming cut 5 bases from V and 5 bases from J; bases unmatched to any gene: 9. The CDR3 is 14 residues long. From germline, CDR1 is LNHNV and CDR2 YYDKDF (reference sequence). Here the CDR3 DNA reads TGTGCCACCAGCGAGACGGGAGGTCTGGACGAGCAGTACTTC. Its protein product is CATSETGGLDEQYF.

The gene calls are TRBV29-1 and TRBJ2-3; D is undetermined. This CDR3 comprises 14 residues. V lost 3 bases and J 8 bases, leaving 18 bases between the germline ends. Germline V gene sequence: CDR1 SQVTM, CDR2 ANQGSEA. Here the CDR3 reads CSVELHPSLGTQYF. The CDR3, as DNA: TGCAGCGTTGAGCTCCACCCCTCCTTAGGTACGCAGTATTTT.

This chain links TRBV25-1 with TRBJ1-4, with 7 bases matching TRBD1. Per germline, CDR1 MGHDK and CDR2 SYGVNS. The CDR3 spans 13 residues. Germline trimming cut 10 bases from V and 5 bases from J; bases unmatched to any gene: 7. CDR3 coding DNA: TGTGCCACCTTAGGGGGCGTCAATGAAAAACTGTTTTTT. As protein: CATLGGVNEKLFF.

The chain is built from TRBV6-5 and TRBJ2-7, with 10 bases fitting TRBD1. The V gene end was trimmed by 8 bases and the J gene end by 6 bases; junction bases not matched to a gene: 10. CDR3 length: 14 residues. Germline V gene data show CDR1 as MNHEY and CDR2 as SVGAGI. The CDR3 nucleotides read TGTGCCAGCTTGGGGACAGGGGTACTTCCCGAGCAGTACTTC. Translation gives CASLGTGVLPEQYF.

The J gene is TRBJ1-5, the V gene TRBV6-2 or TRBV6-3; possible D gene TRBD1, 6 bases. Germline CDR1 MNHEY, CDR2 SVGEGT. The CDR3 totals 14 residues. Trimming left V 2 bases short and J 7 bases short, with 12 bases between. The CDR3 region is CASSYPLGGQPQHF. CDR3 nucleotide sequence: TGTGCCAGCAGTTACCCCCTTGGGGGCCAGCCCCAGCATTTT.

V usage is TRBV13 and J usage is TRBJ2-1; possible D gene TRBD1, 5 bases. The V gene's germline CDR1 is PRHDT and CDR2 FYEKMQ (reference sequence). The CDR3 is 15 amino acids. V lost 5 bases to trimming and J lost 4 bases, with 15 bases between them. CDR3 loop: CASSPAQGAYNEQFF. CDR3 in DNA: TGTGCCAGCAGCCCAGCTCAAGGGGCTTACAATGAGCAGTTCTTC.

This sequence joins TRBV5-4 and TRBJ1-2; possible D gene TRBD1, 5 bases. Germline CDR1 SGHNT, CDR2 YYREEE (reference sequence). V lost 2 bases and J 8 bases, leaving 22 bases between the germline ends. The CDR3 contains 16 residues. The CDR3 is CASSLAGSGLGEGYTF. The CDR3 bases are TGTGCCAGCAGCTTAGCTGGTTCCGGCCTGGGGGAGGGCTACACCTTC.

CDR3 loop: CASSLTPSYEQYF. The CDR3 bases are TGTGCCAGCAGTTTGACCCCGTCCTACGAGCAGTACTTC. This chain uses TRBV12-3 or TRBV12-4 with TRBJ2-7; D call uncertain. Deletions cut 3 bases from V and 1 base from J, with 7 bases between. This CDR3 is built from 13 residues.

The chain recombines TRBV5-1 with TRBJ2-7; 7 bases are shared with TRBD1. Germline V gene data show CDR1 as SGHRS and CDR2 as YFSETQ. The junction had 6 bases not matched to a gene; V was cut back by 1 base and J by 2 bases. This CDR3 is 15 amino acids long. The CDR3 region has the DNA TGCGCCAGCAGCTTGAGAACAGGGGCTACCTACGAGCAGTACTTC. This gives the protein CASSLRTGATYEQYF.

The chain carries TRBV5-6 and TRBJ1-5; D remains unclear. Germline loops: CDR1 SGHDT, CDR2 YYEEEE. This CDR3 has 15 amino acids. Trimming shortened V by 0 bases and J by 7 bases, and 14 bases separated the two germline ends. The CDR3 reads CASSLGESLTQPQHF. CDR3 bases: TGTGCCAGCAGCTTGGGAGAGTCCCTAACCCAGCCCCAGCATTTT.

As to this clone: Different DNA sequences within this sample yield the same CDR3. The chain recombines TRBV5-4 with TRBJ2-5; possible D gene TRBD2, 6 bases. Germline-derived CDR1 and CDR2 are SGHNT and YYREEE (reference sequence). The CDR3 totals 13 residues. The germline V and J ends were trimmed by 5 bases and 2 bases, with 10 bases remaining between them. The CDR3 DNA reads TGTGCCAGCAGTCTGGGACTTCAAGAGACCCAGTACTTC. This translates into CASSLGLQETQYF.

The J gene is TRBJ1-2, the V gene TRBV30; no clear D gene. The CDR3 totals 11 residues. CDR1 and CDR2 from the germline V gene are GTSNPN and SVGIG (reference sequence). Trimming cost V 0 bases and J 9 bases, with 8 bases left between them. CDR3 sequence: CAWSVSGRYTF. In nucleotides, the CDR3 is TGTGCCTGGAGTGTCTCTGGACGCTACACCTTC.

This clone showed up just a few times. V gene TRBV5-4 combines with J gene TRBJ2-7; D may be TRBD2 (6 bases). CDR1 and CDR2 from the germline V gene are SGHNT and YYREEE (reference sequence). V dropped 4 bases and J dropped 4 bases, with 18 bases sitting between them. The CDR3 is 15 amino acids. CDR3: CASSRGREASYEQYF. DNA for the CDR3: TGTGCCAGCAGCCGCGGAAGGGAGGCTTCGTACGAGCAGTACTTC.

This clone was seen a single time. The CDR3 protein is CASSRQGPQPQHF. The CDR3 bases are TGTGCCAGCAGTAGACAGGGGCCTCAGCCCCAGCATTTT. The chain carries TRBV27 and TRBJ1-5, with 8 bases aligning to TRBD1. Germline-derived CDR1 and CDR2 are MNHEY and SMNVEV (reference sequence). The CDR3 runs 13 residues. Losses at the gene ends were 5 bases for V and 6 bases for J; bases not matched to a gene: 3.

The chain combines TRBV6-6 with TRBJ1-1; 8 positions match TRBD1. Trimming cost V 7 bases and J 5 bases; bases outside gene matches: 9. This CDR3 is built from 14 residues. Germline V gene sequence: CDR1 MNHNY, CDR2 SVGAGI (reference sequence). CDR3 residues: CASTLGQGGTEAFF. The CDR3 DNA reads TGTGCCAGCACCTTAGGACAGGGTGGGACTGAAGCTTTCTTT.